The sequence of this TCR beta chain was determined in a study of T-cell reconstitution after alpha-beta-depleted transplantation in children (dated by TCRdb to about 2016). Concerning the study at large: Using TCR repertoire profiling, the study followed T-cell immune reconstitution in a quantitative way in children after TCRalphabeta/CD19-depleted allogeneic hematopoietic cell transplantation.

The library was obtained by PCR. The sample was run on an Illumina HiSeq 2500. TCR libraries were prepared with molecular barcoding, using unique molecular identifiers to normalize TCRbeta repertoire quantification. TCRdb reanalyzed the raw reads on its own, using fastp at Q25 for trimming and MiXCR for clone calling, and kept in-frame beta chains. Entries that share a CDR3 protein sequence are merged under the most common genes and DNA. For this sample the table gives about 610,000 distinct CDR3 sequences, of which roughly a tenth were detected only once. Jointly, the top ten make up 4% to 5% of the sample. Ten or more counts support this clonotype. The antigen this receptor binds is unknown. Base quality data are lacking; no much larger clone is found one base away. V ends up 4 bases short and J 8 bases short, with an unmatched junction base count of 11. The CDR3 sequence holds 16 residues, the cysteine and phenylalanine included. Only the CDR3 DNA is retained, 48 bases long and in frame from the first base.

Sequencing was performed on PBMCs from the stem cell graft donor, taken from the stem cell graft. This chain is built from TRBV12-3 or TRBV12-4 and TRBJ2-4, and TRBD1 aligns with 10 junction nucleotides. This sequence originates from a human donor who donated a stem cell graft to a child with acute myeloid leukemia. The DNA sequence is given as TGTGCCAGCAGTTATCAGATCCGGGACAGGGGAGACATTCAGTACTTC. Translated, it gives CASSYQIRDRGDIQYF.